This T cell receptor (beta chain) was captured by sequencing in a study of naive and memory T cell subsets. Noted treatment: skin biopsy from PPD injection site in Mantoux-positive individual. The library had UMIs added by 3' ligation of an oligonucleotide to TCR cDNA. CDR1 and CDR2 (germline): SQVTM, ANQGSEA. Trimming took 3 bases from V and 5 from J, leaving 4 bases between them. The CDR3 length is 10 residues. Four PCR rounds used nested alpha and beta constant region primers plus the SP2 primer. A single record per CDR3 protein comes from TCRdb applying MiXCR to the UMI-ligation and nested PCR reads. The sample lists 25,000 to 35,000 distinct CDR3 sequences, 6.7% occurring once. This clonotype was observed many times.

The gene calls are TRBV29-1 and TRBJ1-2; unclear D gene. This clonotype was sampled from an adult in good health. Source: skin, taken from a tuberculin skin test site. The CDR3 nucleotides read TGCAGCGTTGATAGGTATGGCTACACCTTC. Its protein product is CSVDRYGYTF.